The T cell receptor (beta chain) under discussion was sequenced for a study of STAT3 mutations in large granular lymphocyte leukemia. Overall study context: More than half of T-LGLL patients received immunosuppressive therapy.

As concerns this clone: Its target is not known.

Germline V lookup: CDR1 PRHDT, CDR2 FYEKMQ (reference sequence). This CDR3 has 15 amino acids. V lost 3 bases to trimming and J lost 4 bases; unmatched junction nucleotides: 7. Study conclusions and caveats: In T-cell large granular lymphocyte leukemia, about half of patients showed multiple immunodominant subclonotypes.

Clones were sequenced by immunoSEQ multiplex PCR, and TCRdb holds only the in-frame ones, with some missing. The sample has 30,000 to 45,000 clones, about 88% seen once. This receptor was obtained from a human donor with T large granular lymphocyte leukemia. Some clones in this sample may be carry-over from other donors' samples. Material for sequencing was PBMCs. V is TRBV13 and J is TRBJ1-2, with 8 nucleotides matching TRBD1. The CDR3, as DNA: TGTGCCAGCAGCTTCAGGGGGCGGGGGGGCTATGGCTACACCTTC. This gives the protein CASSFRGRGGYGYTF.